This T cell receptor beta chain comes out of a study of post-analysis software for immune sequencing data. Study outcomes and limitations: Patients showed TRBV5-6, TRBV5-1 and TRBV20-1 among five TRBV segments more frequent than in controls.

As to this clonotype: Antigen unknown.

V lost 4 bases, J lost 7 bases, and 11 bases lay in between. CDR3 size: 13 residues. Unique molecular identifiers tagged the TCR beta cDNA libraries. TCRdb analysed the PCR reads with MiXCR anew, one entry per CDR3 protein. The sample includes roughly 800,000 distinct CDR3 sequences, about 53% of them seen just once. The clonotype comes from a girl between 5 and 17 years old with multiple sclerosis. This chain uses TRBV12-3 or TRBV12-4 with TRBJ2-1, with D perhaps matching TRBD1 or TRBD2 (5 bases each). Sample: blood. The CDR3: CASSSGARNEQFF. As DNA, the CDR3 is TGTGCCAGCAGTTCCGGGGCCCGGAATGAGCAGTTCTTC.